Shown below are 21 T cell receptor beta chains from a single sample sequenced in a study of CD4 T cells in relation to SARS-CoV-2 and coronaviruses. Here immunoSEQ multiplex PCR was the method, and the copy in TCRdb shows in-frame clones only, minus some. The sample contains 20,000 to 25,000 clones, 74% of which appear only once. No antigen has been assigned to these receptors. Unexposed donor CD4+ T cells date from about 2011-2018, before the COVID-19 pandemic. After ten to eleven days of culture, CD4+ T cells were isolated. Sequences were obtained from CD4+ T cells from PBMCs, cultured in vitro. Receptors originate from a human donor in good health.

The chain joins TRBV6-4 to TRBJ2-1; D possibly corresponds to TRBD1 (6 bases). Trimming removed 0 bases at V and 0 bases at J, with 6 bases between. Germline V gives CDR1 MRHNA, CDR2 SNTAGT. The CDR3 runs 15 residues. The CDR3 DNA reads as TGTGCCAGCAGTGACTCGGACAGCTCCTACAATGAGCAGTTCTTC. This sequence encodes CASSDSDSSYNEQFF.

This clone was seen more than once but under ten times. The chain uses TRBV19 and TRBJ1-3, with unresolved D. Germline loops: CDR1 LNHDA, CDR2 SQIVND (reference sequence). The V end lost 7 bases, the J end lost 4 bases, and 17 bases lay between the germline ends. The CDR3 has 15 amino acids. CDR3 nucleotides: TGTGCCAGTACCTCATCCCGCCGGGGAGGAAACACCATATATTTT. Its protein is CASTSSRRGGNTIYF.

The chain uses TRBV5-1 and TRBJ1-5; D unclear. The V and J ends lost 4 bases and 2 bases respectively, with 13 bases between them. The length of the CDR3 is 15 residues. Germline assignment: CDR1 SGHRS and CDR2 YFSETQ. CDR3 in amino acids: CASSPADPRNQPQHF. CDR3 nucleotides: TGCGCCAGCAGCCCAGCAGACCCCCGCAATCAGCCCCAGCATTTT.

This clone has a handful of counts. This chain joins TRBV5-1 and TRBJ1-1; D is uncertain. This CDR3 has 14 residues. Germline CDR1 reads SGHRS; CDR2 reads YFSETQ. Trimming removed 3 bases at V and 0 bases at J, with 9 bases between. This CDR3 reads CASSSRGMNTEAFF. For the CDR3, the DNA is TGCGCCAGCAGCTCGAGAGGGATGAACACTGAAGCTTTCTTT.

The genes are TRBV6-6 and TRBJ1-6; TRBD1 is a possible D gene (5 bases). Trimming took off 5 bases at V and 14 bases at J, with 22 bases between the two ends. The CDR3 is 15 amino acids. Germline CDR1 MNHNY, CDR2 SVGAGI (reference sequence). CDR3 region: CASSPTGESNRSLHF. The CDR3 DNA reads TGTGCCAGCAGTCCTACCGGGGAATCAAACAGGTCCCTCCACTTT.

The CDR3 coding sequence is TGTGCCAGCAGTTACTCGATCGCCTACGAGCAGTACTTC. It codes for CASSYSIAYEQYF. The chain joins TRBV6-2 or TRBV6-3 to TRBJ2-7, with D uncertain. The CDR3 totals 13 residues. Germline V lookup: CDR1 MNHEY, CDR2 SVGEGT. V lost 0 bases to trimming and J lost 2 bases, with 5 bases between them.

The chain employs TRBV18 and TRBJ2-2; the D gene could be TRBD1 or TRBD2 (5 bases each). The CDR3 sequence is 15 residues long. CDR1 and CDR2 from the germline V gene are KGHSH and LQKENI. V dropped 4 bases and J dropped 5 bases, with 14 bases sitting between them. The CDR3 DNA follows: TGTGCCAGCTCACGAGGGGACGGCCGTACCGGGGAGCTGTTTTTT. Protein product: CASSRGDGRTGELFF.

The rearrangement links TRBV6-5 to TRBJ2-7; possibly TRBD1 for D (6 bases). Germline CDR1 and CDR2: MNHEY and SVGAGI. The V end was cut by 4 bases, the J end by 0 bases, with 13 bases between. The CDR3 length is 15 residues. The CDR3 is CASSFDATGSYEQYF. CDR3 DNA sequence: TGTGCCAGCAGTTTCGACGCGACAGGCTCCTACGAGCAGTACTTC.

The chain links TRBV9 to TRBJ2-1, with unresolved D. The length of the CDR3 is 13 residues. The germline V and J ends were trimmed by 1 base and 2 bases, with 4 bases remaining between them. Germline CDR1 and CDR2: SGDLS and YYNGEE. The CDR3 DNA reads TGTGCCAGCAGCGTACAAACCTACAATGAGCAGTTCTTC. Its protein is CASSVQTYNEQFF.

This clone was observed a handful of times. CDR3 DNA sequence: TGTGCCATCAGTGGGAGGAACCCACAGGAAAGTGGCTACACCTTC. Translated: CAISGRNPQESGYTF. The rearrangement links TRBV10-3 to TRBJ1-2; D possibly corresponds to TRBD1 (5 bases). Germline V gene sequence: CDR1 ENHRY, CDR2 SYGVKD. CDR3 length: 15 residues. V was shortened by 4 bases and J by 7 bases, with 19 bases between the two germline ends.

The chain uses TRBV15 and TRBJ2-7; 7 bases fit TRBD1. The germline gives CDR1 LNHNV, CDR2 YYDKDF (reference sequence). Unmatched junction bases numbered 2, after V lost 1 base and J lost 5 bases. This CDR3 is built from 13 residues. For the CDR3, the DNA is TGTGCCACCAGCAGAGCCACAGGGGACGAGCAGTACTTC. Protein product: CATSRATGDEQYF.

The CDR3 sequence: CASSHGLAGFINEQFF. CDR3 coding DNA: TGTGCCAGCAGCCACGGACTAGCGGGATTTATAAATGAGCAGTTCTTC. V and J are TRBV11-3 and TRBJ2-1; TRBD2 aligns across 12 bases. The CDR3 is 16 residues long. V shed 5 bases and J 7 bases; nucleotides not matched to a gene: 9. In germline, CDR1 is SGHNT, CDR2 YENEEA.

V and J are TRBV5-6 and TRBJ1-6; possibly TRBD1 for D (6 bases). The CDR3 consists of 13 residues. Germline assignment: CDR1 SGHDT and CDR2 YYEEEE. V lost 1 base and J 8 bases, leaving 7 bases between the germline ends. CDR3 sequence reads: CASSLKGDSPLHF. CDR3 nucleotide sequence: TGTGCCAGCAGCTTGAAGGGGGATTCACCCCTCCACTTT.

The chain links TRBV12-3 or TRBV12-4 to TRBJ1-6, with D unclear. The V end lost 6 bases, the J end lost 6 bases, and 6 bases lay between the germline ends. The CDR3 has 12 residues. The CDR3 DNA is TGTGCCAGCAGATCTTCTAATTCACCCCTCCACTTT. It is translated as CASRSSNSPLHF.

This clone was observed a handful of times. This chain connects TRBV30 to TRBJ2-7, with D possibly matching TRBD2 (5 bases). The CDR3 sequence is 12 residues long. Germline V lookup: CDR1 GTSNPN, CDR2 SVGIG (reference sequence). Trimming shortened V by 8 bases and J by 1 base, and 12 bases separated the two germline ends. CDR3 in DNA: TGTGCCCGCTCTGAGGGATCCTACGAGCAGTACTTC. It codes for CARSEGSYEQYF.

This clone was picked up a small number of times. The chain links TRBV6-5 to TRBJ1-1; no definite D call. V was cut by 4 bases and J by 4 bases, with 7 bases left in between. CDR1 and CDR2 (germline): MNHEY, SVGAGI. This CDR3 has 12 residues. CDR3 DNA sequence: TGTGCCAGCAGTTTGAGCCGCACTGAAGCTTTCTTT. Translation: CASSLSRTEAFF.

A single count supports this clone. The CDR3 DNA sequence: TGTGCCAGCTCACTAAACGAGGGAACTAGCACAGATACGCAGTATTTT. Translating gives CASSLNEGTSTDTQYF. The J gene is TRBJ2-3, the V gene TRBV18; possibly TRBD2 for D (5 bases). V was cut by 4 bases and J by 0 bases, with 14 bases left in between. This CDR3 is 16 amino acids long. Germline V lookup: CDR1 KGHSH, CDR2 LQKENI. The full variable domain, with the rest looked up from reference TRBV18 and TRBJ2-3, is NAGVMQNPRHLVRRRGQEARLRCSPMKGHSHVYWYRQLPEEGLKFMVYLQKENIIDESGMPKERFSAEFPKEGPSILRIQQVVRGDSAAYFCASSLNEGTSTDTQYFGPGTRLTVL.

This sequence joins TRBV11-2 and TRBJ2-1, with a weak D call TRBD2 (6 bases). In germline, CDR1 is SGHAT, CDR2 FQNNGV. V was trimmed by 5 bases and J by 2 bases, leaving 16 bases between them. The CDR3 is 16 residues long. CDR3 amino acids: CASSPRSGFTYNEQFF. As DNA, the CDR3 is TGTGCCAGCAGCCCTCGGAGCGGGTTTACCTACAATGAGCAGTTCTTC.

This clone was found a few times. The CDR3 DNA sequence: TGCGCCAGCATGAGATTAGCGGGGATCTACGAGCAGTACTTC. Encoded protein: CASMRLAGIYEQYF. This chain uses TRBV10-1 with TRBJ2-7; 8 bases are a match to TRBD2. Germline V lookup: CDR1 WNHNN, CDR2 SYGVQD (reference sequence). J gave up 3 bases and V 7 bases, and 8 bases lay outside the gene matches. The CDR3 is made up of 14 amino acids.

In its sample, this clone was seen a few times. This rearrangement joins TRBV4-2 to TRBJ2-7; 7 bases line up with TRBD1. Trimming removed 1 base from V and 5 bases from J; junction bases left unmatched: 8. The length of the CDR3 is 15 residues. The germline CDR1 and CDR2 sequences are LGHNA and YNFKEQ. The CDR3 loop reads CASSQGRQGFDEQYF. Here the CDR3 DNA reads TGTGCCAGCAGCCAAGGAAGACAGGGTTTCGACGAGCAGTACTTC.

In this sample, this clone turned up a few times. The gene calls are TRBV3-1 (or the pseudogene TRBV3-2) and TRBJ2-7; possible D gene TRBD1, 5 bases. Per the germline V gene, CDR1 is LGHDT and CDR2 is YNNKEL (reference sequence). The ends were cut back, 0 bases at V and 6 bases at J, with 15 bases in the middle. The CDR3 is 15 residues long. This chain's CDR3 is CASSQDGQFWSEQYF. The DNA of the CDR3 is TGTGCCAGCAGCCAAGACGGACAATTTTGGAGCGAGCAGTACTTC.